What follows is one T cell receptor (beta chain) and its context. Sequenced by immunoSEQ multiplex PCR; TCRdb stores in-frame clones only, minus some. The table lists roughly 250,000 clones, approximately 90% of them singletons. The sample comes from a study of blood T cell repertoires in COVID-19. On the study more broadly: Spain, Italy and the United States supplied samples that represented acute and convalescent COVID-19.

The V and J ends lost 1 base and 8 bases respectively, with 9 bases between them. This CDR3 is 12 amino acids long. The germline V gene has CDR1 GTSNPN and CDR2 SVGIG (reference sequence). Sample: peripheral blood. The origin of this receptor is a woman in her thirties or forties who had recovered from COVID-19. This sequence joins TRBV30 and TRBJ1-3; D is unclear. In DNA, the CDR3 is TGTGCCTGGAGTGGCGGGAGGGACACCATATATTTT. Amino acid sequence: CAWSGGRDTIYF.